Shown below are 27 T cell receptor beta chains from a single sample sequenced in a study of beta chain features in type 1 diabetes. As every portion of the isolated RNA was reverse transcribed, the sequencing read expressed TCRB transcripts. Libraries were prepared by immunoSEQ multiplex PCR; TCRdb keeps only in-frame clonotypes and omits some of them. The sample lists 300,000 to 350,000 clones; 8% were seen once. The sample consisted of central memory CD4+ T cells from blood. Receptors were obtained from a woman aged 18-30 years in good health.

This clone is medium-sized in the sample. J is TRBJ2-5 and V is TRBV10-3; no firm D call. Looked up from germline, CDR1 is ENHRY and CDR2 is SYGVKD. The CDR3 loop spans 11 amino acids. Trimming removed 4 bases at V and 6 bases at J, with 6 bases between. The CDR3 sequence is CAISAQKTQYF. CDR3 bases: TGTGCCATCAGTGCACAAAAGACCCAGTACTTC.

The chain carries TRBV6-1 and TRBJ2-1; 9 nucleotides agree with TRBD2. This CDR3 has 15 residues. Germline-derived CDR1 and CDR2 are MNHNS and SASEGT. V lost 2 bases, J lost 5 bases, and 4 bases stayed unmatched. The CDR3 protein is CASSEQLAGDNEQFF. DNA of the CDR3: TGTGCCAGCAGTGAACAATTAGCGGGAGACAATGAGCAGTTCTTC.

V usage is TRBV12-5 and J usage is TRBJ2-3; tentative D call: TRBD1 (6 bases). V was pared by 7 bases and J by 1 base, with 18 bases between. This CDR3 region has 16 residues. Germline V gives CDR1 LGHNT, CDR2 FRNRAP. The CDR3 DNA sequence: TGTGCTAGTGATCACGACAGGTCCCCTCGCACAGATACGCAGTATTTT. This gives the protein CASDHDRSPRTDTQYF.

This clone was observed a few times. The CDR3 DNA reads as TGCAGTGCTAGAGATGGGATTCAGTACTTC. Protein sequence: CSARDGIQYF. The J gene is TRBJ2-4, the V gene TRBV20-1; D not certain. Trimming removed 0 bases from V and 10 bases from J, with 4 bases in between. Germline CDR1 reads DFQATT; CDR2 reads SNEGSKA (reference sequence). The CDR3 length is 10 residues.

This clone was recorded once. V and J are TRBV5-6 and TRBJ2-7; D gene unclear. Germline CDR1 reads SGHDT; CDR2 reads YYEEEE. V lost 1 base to trimming and J lost 3 bases, with 8 bases between them. The CDR3 is made up of 13 amino acids. CDR3 coding DNA: TGTGCCAGCAGCTTGAGGTCTCGCTACGAGCAGTACTTC. This gives the protein CASSLRSRYEQYF.

This clone has more than one count but fewer than ten. The chain carries TRBV9 and TRBJ1-3, with 10 positions matching TRBD1. This CDR3 has 18 amino acids. The germline CDR1 and CDR2 sequences are SGDLS and YYNGEE. V gave up 0 bases and J gave up 2 bases; unmatched junction bases: 8. CDR3 bases: TGTGCCAGCAGCGTAGCTGGGGGGACAGGGGCAGCTGGAAACACCATATATTTT. Translating it yields CASSVAGGTGAAGNTIYF.

The CDR3 spells CASSLPSSGRGAEQFF. The CDR3 bases are TGTGCCAGCAGCTTGCCTTCTAGCGGGAGGGGGGCTGAGCAGTTCTTC. The rearrangement links TRBV5-4 to TRBJ2-1; 12 nucleotides align to TRBD2. The CDR3 is 16 residues long. V shed 1 base, J shed 9 bases, and the junction held 8 bases outside the gene matches. Germline lookup yields CDR1 SGHNT and CDR2 YYREEE (reference sequence).

This clone appeared a few times. The junction differs from germline at one of its ends, possibly a read error. J is TRBJ2-7 and V is TRBV7-2; 8 bases match TRBD2. CDR3 length equals 15 residues. The V gene's germline CDR1 is SGHTA and CDR2 FQGNSA. The CDR3 here is CASSQDASGSPEQYF. The CDR3 DNA follows: TGCGCCAGCAGCCAAGACGCCAGCGGGAGCCCCGAGCAGTACTTC.

A few counts support this clone. The rearrangement joins TRBV6-1 to TRBJ1-5, with TRBD1 matching 10 bases. After removal of 8 bases from V and 1 base from J, the junction contained 2 bases not matched to a gene. This CDR3 has 14 residues. Germline V gene lookup returns CDR1 MNHNS and CDR2 SASEGT. This chain's CDR3 is CASGTGVSNQPQHF. CDR3 nucleotides: TGTGCCAGCGGGACAGGGGTGAGCAATCAGCCCCAGCATTTT.

This clone was found a few times. The chain carries TRBV28 and TRBJ2-4, with D perhaps given as TRBD1 or TRBD2 (5 bases each). V was cut by 6 bases and J by 3 bases, with 12 bases left in between. This CDR3 is 14 amino acids long. CDR1 and CDR2 (germline): MDHEN, SYDVKM. DNA for the CDR3: TGTGCCAGCAGGGAAGGGACGGACAAAAACATTCAGTACTTC. It is translated as CASREGTDKNIQYF.

This clone came up a few times. The chain joins TRBV27 to TRBJ1-1, with D possibly TRBD1 on 5 matching bases. The germline V gene encodes CDR1 MNHEY and CDR2 SMNVEV (reference sequence). Deletions cut 2 bases from V and 5 bases from J, with 9 bases between. The CDR3 contains 13 residues. CDR3 coding DNA: TGTGCCAGCAGTTTAGGAGAGGGGACTGAAGCTTTCTTT. Amino acids: CASSLGEGTEAFF.

This clone has a count of ten or more. The identical CDR3 is also encoded by other nucleotide sequences in the sample. The chain has TRBV25-1 and TRBJ2-7; D is undetermined. This CDR3 comprises 11 residues. Germline CDR1 is MGHDK and CDR2 is SYGVNS. V lost 4 bases and J 5 bases, leaving 6 bases between the germline ends. CDR3: CASSAFNEQYF. The CDR3 DNA reads as TGTGCCAGCAGTGCTTTCAACGAGCAGTACTTC.

The chain recombines TRBV15 with TRBJ2-1, with 10 bases fitting TRBD1. V shed 3 bases and J 5 bases; nucleotides not matched to a gene: 4. Germline CDR1 is LNHNV and CDR2 is YYDKDF (reference sequence). This CDR3 has 15 amino acids. The CDR3 is CATSRRTGGNNEQFF. The CDR3, as DNA: TGTGCCACCAGCAGGAGGACAGGGGGGAACAATGAGCAGTTCTTC.

The chain carries TRBV15 and TRBJ2-7, with TRBD1 matching over 9 bases. This CDR3 has 14 amino acids. CDR1 LNHNV and CDR2 YYDKDF come from the germline V gene (reference sequence). With V trimmed by 3 bases and J by 6 bases, 6 bases remained unmatched. CDR3 DNA sequence: TGTGCCACCAGCAGGCCGGGACAGGGCCGCGAGCAGTACTTC. This sequence encodes CATSRPGQGREQYF.

This clone was detected a few times. This chain links TRBV7-9 with TRBJ2-1; 8 bases fit TRBD2. The CDR3 is 14 amino acids. The ends lost 1 base at V and 4 bases at J; junction bases unmatched: 0. In germline, CDR1 is SEHNR, CDR2 FQNEAQ (reference sequence). CDR3 in amino acids: CASSLGGGYNEQFF. The CDR3 DNA follows: TGTGCCAGCAGCTTAGGCGGGGGGTACAATGAGCAGTTCTTC. The full variable domain, completed using reference TRBV7-9 and TRBJ2-1, is DTGVSQNPRHKITKRGQNVTFRCDPISEHNRLYWYRQTLGQGPEFLTYFQNEAQLEKSRLLSDRFSAERPKGSFSTLEIQRTEQGDSAMYLCASSLGGGYNEQFFGPGTRLTVL.

The sample holds many counts of this clone. This CDR3 is CASSLTSGRPQETQYF. CDR3 in DNA: TGTGCCAGCAGCCTCACTAGCGGGAGGCCCCAAGAGACCCAGTACTTC. The J gene is TRBJ2-5, the V gene TRBV4-2; 12 bases agree with TRBD2. The CDR3 runs to 16 residues. The ends lost 4 bases at V and 1 base at J; junction bases unmatched: 4. Per the germline V gene, CDR1 is LGHNA and CDR2 is YNFKEQ.

The sample holds a few counts of this clone. The chain has TRBV28 and TRBJ2-1, with D tentatively TRBD2 (6 bases). CDR3 size: 18 residues. Germline CDR1 MDHEN, CDR2 SYDVKM. Trimming cost V 0 bases and J 1 base, with 16 bases left between them. The CDR3: CASSLWVGRGTSYNEQFF. In DNA, the CDR3 is TGTGCCAGCAGTTTATGGGTGGGGCGGGGCACATCCTACAATGAGCAGTTCTTC.

This chain links TRBV7-9 with TRBJ2-7; 8 bases map to TRBD1. The CDR3 contains 16 residues. Trimming removed 2 bases from V and 2 bases from J; junction bases left unmatched: 8. Germline CDR1 and CDR2: SEHNR and FQNEAQ (reference sequence). This chain's CDR3 is CASSLFVGQVTYEQYF. CDR3 coding DNA: TGTGCCAGCAGCTTATTTGTGGGACAGGTTACCTACGAGCAGTACTTC. The full variable domain, in which reference TRBV7-9 and TRBJ2-7 provide the parts outside the CDR3, is DTGVSQNPRHKITKRGQNVTFRCDPISEHNRLYWYRQTLGQGPEFLTYFQNEAQLEKSRLLSDRFSAERPKGSFSTLEIQRTEQGDSAMYLCASSLFVGQVTYEQYFGPGTRLTVT.

This clone showed up just once. J is TRBJ1-1 and V is TRBV25-1; a possible D gene is TRBD1 (5 bases). The germline V gene has CDR1 MGHDK and CDR2 SYGVNS. Trimming stripped 4 bases from V and 4 bases from J, with 10 bases between. The CDR3 spans 13 residues. The CDR3 region is CASSVVGGTEAFF. CDR3 DNA: TGTGCCAGCAGTGTCGTCGGGGGCACTGAAGCTTTCTTT. The variable domain in full, with the rest retrieved from reference TRBV25-1 and TRBJ1-1, is EADIYQTPRYLVIGTGKKITLECSQTMGHDKMYWYQQDPGMELHLIHYSYGVNSTEKGDLSSESTVSRIRTEHFPLTLESARPSHTSQYLCASSVVGGTEAFFGQGTRLTVV.

The chain joins TRBV4-3 to TRBJ1-1; possibly TRBD1 for D (6 bases). Germline CDR1 and CDR2: LGHNA and YSLEER. Trimming removed 0 bases at V and 7 bases at J, with 12 bases between. This CDR3 has 14 residues. The CDR3 protein is CASSQEQSRGEAFF. The CDR3 DNA reads TGCGCCAGCAGCCAAGAGCAGTCCAGGGGTGAAGCTTTCTTT.

The sample holds a few counts of this clone. The chain employs TRBV6-6 and TRBJ2-7; 9 bases agree with TRBD2. The CDR3 has 14 residues. From germline, CDR1 is MNHNY and CDR2 SVGAGI (reference sequence). The V gene end was trimmed by 6 bases and the J gene end by 6 bases; junction bases not matched to a gene: 9. Here the CDR3 DNA reads TGTGCCAGCAGCTCCGGGACTAGCTCGCCCGAGCAGTACTTC. Translated, it gives CASSSGTSSPEQYF.

CDR3 in DNA: TGTGCCAGCAGTTTATATAGCGGAGTGAACACCGGGGAGCTGTTTTTT. As protein: CASSLYSGVNTGELFF. The chain couples TRBV28 to TRBJ2-2; possible D gene TRBD2, 6 bases. Germline V gene lookup returns CDR1 MDHEN and CDR2 SYDVKM. Trimming took 1 base from V and 1 from J, leaving 10 bases between them. CDR3 length equals 16 residues.

The J gene is TRBJ1-1, the V gene TRBV5-1; D is ambiguous. Germline CDR1 is SGHRS and CDR2 is YFSETQ. The CDR3 extends over 14 amino acids. Trimming shortened V by 2 bases and J by 0 bases, and 8 bases separated the two germline ends. The CDR3 loop is CASSLPEMNTEAFF. As DNA, the CDR3 is TGCGCCAGCAGCTTACCAGAGATGAACACTGAAGCTTTCTTT.

This clone was detected a few times. V and J are TRBV6-6 and TRBJ1-2; a possible D gene is TRBD1 (5 bases). The CDR3 totals 13 residues. Trimming cost V 10 bases and J 8 bases, with 20 bases left between them. The germline gives CDR1 MNHNY, CDR2 SVGAGI (reference sequence). The CDR3 loop is CATSKRAGRGYTF. The CDR3 DNA reads TGTGCCACCTCTAAACGCGCAGGGAGAGGCTACACCTTC.

This clone came up many times. The rearrangement joins TRBV29-1 to TRBJ2-3; possibly TRBD1 or TRBD2 for D (7 bases each). Trimming removed 5 bases at V and 3 bases at J, with 12 bases between. CDR3 length: 13 residues. Germline lookup yields CDR1 SQVTM and CDR2 ANQGSEA. The CDR3 spells CSVTRGGTDTQYF. The CDR3 coding sequence is TGCAGCGTTACCAGGGGGGGAACAGATACGCAGTATTTT.

The chain uses TRBV4-3 and TRBJ1-4, with a weak D call TRBD1 (6 bases). V gave up 6 bases and J gave up 5 bases, with 16 bases separating them. The germline gives CDR1 LGHNA, CDR2 YSLEER. CDR3 size: 15 residues. The CDR3 coding sequence is TGCGCCAGCAGGGACAGAATGAGGAAGAATGAAAAACTGTTTTTT. Translation: CASRDRMRKNEKLFF.

This clone was recorded a few times. The chain links TRBV5-4 to TRBJ2-5; tentative D call: TRBD2 (5 bases). Germline V lookup: CDR1 SGHNT, CDR2 YYREEE (reference sequence). Trimming removed 4 bases from V and 5 bases from J, with 21 bases in between. The length of the CDR3 is 16 residues. Written as DNA, the CDR3 is TGTGCCAGCAGCCAAGAAGTGGGAGTCGTGTGGGAGACCCAGTACTTC. Translating it yields CASSQEVGVVWETQYF.